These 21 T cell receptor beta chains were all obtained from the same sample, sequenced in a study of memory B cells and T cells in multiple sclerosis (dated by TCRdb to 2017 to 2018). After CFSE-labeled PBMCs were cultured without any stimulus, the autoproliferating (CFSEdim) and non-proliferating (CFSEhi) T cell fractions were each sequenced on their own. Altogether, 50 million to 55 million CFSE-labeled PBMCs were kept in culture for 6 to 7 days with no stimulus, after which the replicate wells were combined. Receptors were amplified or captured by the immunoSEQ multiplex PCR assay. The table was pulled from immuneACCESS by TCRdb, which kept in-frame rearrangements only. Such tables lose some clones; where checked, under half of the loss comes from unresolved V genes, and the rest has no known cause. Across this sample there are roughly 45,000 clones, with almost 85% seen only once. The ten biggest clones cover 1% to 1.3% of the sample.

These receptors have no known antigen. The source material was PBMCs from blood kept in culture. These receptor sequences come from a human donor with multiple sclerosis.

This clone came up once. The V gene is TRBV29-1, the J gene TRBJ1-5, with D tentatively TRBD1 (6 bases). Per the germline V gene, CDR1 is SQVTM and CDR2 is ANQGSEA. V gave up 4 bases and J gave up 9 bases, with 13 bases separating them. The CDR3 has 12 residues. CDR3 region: CSVAEARGPQHF. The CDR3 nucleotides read TGCAGCGTTGCAGAAGCCAGGGGGCCCCAGCATTTT.

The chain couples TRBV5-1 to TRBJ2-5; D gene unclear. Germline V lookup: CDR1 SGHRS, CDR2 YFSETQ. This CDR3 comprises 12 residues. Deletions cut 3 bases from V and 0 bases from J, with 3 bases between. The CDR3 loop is CASSWNQETQYF. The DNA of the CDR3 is TGCGCCAGCAGCTGGAACCAAGAGACCCAGTACTTC.

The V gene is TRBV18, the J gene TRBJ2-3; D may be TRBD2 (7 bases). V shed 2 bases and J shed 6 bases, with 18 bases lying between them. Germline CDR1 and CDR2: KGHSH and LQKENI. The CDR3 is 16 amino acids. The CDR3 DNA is TGTGCCAGCTCACCAGGGAGGGGGGCCTCCTTGGATACGCAGTATTTT. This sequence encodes CASSPGRGASLDTQYF.

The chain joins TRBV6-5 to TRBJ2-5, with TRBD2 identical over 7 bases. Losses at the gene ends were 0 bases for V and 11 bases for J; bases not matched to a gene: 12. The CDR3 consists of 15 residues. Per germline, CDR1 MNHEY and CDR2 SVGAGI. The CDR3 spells CASSYSKGSAGEQYF. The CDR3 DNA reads TGTGCCAGCAGTTACTCGAAGGGGTCGGCGGGAGAGCAGTACTTC.

CDR3 loop: CASSLGLGQGYDTEAFF. The CDR3 region has the DNA TGCGCCAGCAGCCTCGGGCTGGGACAGGGGTATGACACTGAAGCTTTCTTT. The rearrangement uses TRBV5-1 and TRBJ1-1, with 10 nucleotides matching TRBD1. Germline V gene lookup returns CDR1 SGHRS and CDR2 YFSETQ. The CDR3 extends over 17 amino acids. V lost 4 bases, J lost 3 bases, and 12 bases stayed unmatched.

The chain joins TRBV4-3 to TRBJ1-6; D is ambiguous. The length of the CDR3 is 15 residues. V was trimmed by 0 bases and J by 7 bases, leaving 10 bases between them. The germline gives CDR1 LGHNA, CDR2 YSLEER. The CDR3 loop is CASSQDPDTNSPLHF. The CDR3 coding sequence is TGCGCCAGCAGCCAAGATCCAGACACCAATTCACCCCTCCACTTT.

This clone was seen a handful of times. The CDR3 region is CASSRPGQGGKSSYEQYF. In nucleotides, the CDR3 is TGTGCCAGCAGCAGACCGGGACAGGGTGGCAAAAGCTCCTACGAGCAGTACTTC. This chain joins TRBV7-2 and TRBJ2-7, with TRBD1 identical over 9 bases. The V and J ends lost 5 bases and 0 bases, in that order; junction bases with no gene match: 14. The CDR3 covers 18 residues. Germline CDR1 and CDR2: SGHTA and FQGNSA.

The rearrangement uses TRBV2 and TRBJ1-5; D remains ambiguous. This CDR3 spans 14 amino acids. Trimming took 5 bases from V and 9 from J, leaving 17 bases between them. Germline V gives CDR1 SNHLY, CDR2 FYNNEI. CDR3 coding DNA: TGTGCCAGCAGTCCCTTGTTGGCATCATCGCCCCAGCATTTT. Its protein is CASSPLLASSPQHF.

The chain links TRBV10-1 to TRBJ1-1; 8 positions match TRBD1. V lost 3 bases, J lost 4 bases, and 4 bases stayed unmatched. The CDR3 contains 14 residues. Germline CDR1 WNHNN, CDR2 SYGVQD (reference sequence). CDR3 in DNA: TGCGCCAGCAGTGAACAGGGGGGAGGCACTGAAGCTTTCTTT. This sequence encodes CASSEQGGGTEAFF.

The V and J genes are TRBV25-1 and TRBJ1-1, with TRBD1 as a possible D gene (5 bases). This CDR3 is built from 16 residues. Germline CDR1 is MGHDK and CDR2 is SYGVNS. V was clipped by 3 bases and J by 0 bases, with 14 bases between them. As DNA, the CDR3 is TGTGCCAGCAGTGACAGAGTGGGACCCCTGAACACTGAAGCTTTCTTT. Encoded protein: CASSDRVGPLNTEAFF.

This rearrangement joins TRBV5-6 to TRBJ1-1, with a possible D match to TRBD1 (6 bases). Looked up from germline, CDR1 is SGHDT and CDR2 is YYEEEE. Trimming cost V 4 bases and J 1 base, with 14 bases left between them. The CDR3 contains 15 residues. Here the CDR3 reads CASSPDTTGNTEAFF. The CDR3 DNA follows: TGTGCCAGCAGCCCAGACACGACAGGGAACACTGAAGCTTTCTTT.

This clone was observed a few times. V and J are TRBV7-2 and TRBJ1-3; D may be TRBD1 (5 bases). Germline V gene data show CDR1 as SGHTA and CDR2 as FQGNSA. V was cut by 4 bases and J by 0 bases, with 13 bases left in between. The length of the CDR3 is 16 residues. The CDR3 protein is CASSSTGPVSGNTIYF. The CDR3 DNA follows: TGTGCCAGCAGCTCTACAGGACCCGTCTCTGGAAACACCATATATTTT.

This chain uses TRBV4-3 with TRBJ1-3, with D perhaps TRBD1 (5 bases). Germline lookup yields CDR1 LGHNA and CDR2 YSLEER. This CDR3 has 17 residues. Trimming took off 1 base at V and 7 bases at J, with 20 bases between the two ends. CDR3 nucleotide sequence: TGCGCCAGCAGCCAAGGACAGATCCCGACAATAGGGAACACCATATATTTT. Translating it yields CASSQGQIPTIGNTIYF.

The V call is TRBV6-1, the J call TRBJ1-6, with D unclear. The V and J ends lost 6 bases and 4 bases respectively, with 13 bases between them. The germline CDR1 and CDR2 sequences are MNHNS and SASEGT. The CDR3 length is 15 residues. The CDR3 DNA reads TGTGCCAGCAGCCGCCGGACGGAATATAATTCACCCCTCCACTTT. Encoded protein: CASSRRTEYNSPLHF.

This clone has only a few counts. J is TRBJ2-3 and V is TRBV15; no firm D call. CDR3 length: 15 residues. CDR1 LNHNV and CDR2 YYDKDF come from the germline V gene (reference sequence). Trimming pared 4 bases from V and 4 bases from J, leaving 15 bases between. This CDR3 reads CATSTSWTVPDTQYF. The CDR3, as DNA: TGTGCCACCAGCACCTCCTGGACCGTCCCAGATACGCAGTATTTT.

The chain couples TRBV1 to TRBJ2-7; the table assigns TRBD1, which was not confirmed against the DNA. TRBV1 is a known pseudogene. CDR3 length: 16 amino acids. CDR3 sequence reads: CTSSPEGQEFSYEQYF. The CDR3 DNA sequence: TGCACCAGCAGCCCTGAAGGACAGGAATTCTCCTACGAGCAGTACTTC.

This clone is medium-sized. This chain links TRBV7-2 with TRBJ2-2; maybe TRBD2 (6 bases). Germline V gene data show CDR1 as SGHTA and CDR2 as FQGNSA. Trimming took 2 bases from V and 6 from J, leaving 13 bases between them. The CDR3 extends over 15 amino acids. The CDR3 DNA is TGTGCCAGCAGCTTACATTCGGGGGTTGCCGGGGAGCTGTTTTTT. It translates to CASSLHSGVAGELFF.

CDR3 nucleotides: TGTGCCAGCAGTCCCTGGACAGGGAGAGGTTCACCCCTCCACTTT. This translates into CASSPWTGRGSPLHF. The chain has TRBV28 and TRBJ1-6; 8 bases agree with TRBD1. CDR1 is MDHEN, CDR2 SYDVKM, per germline. The V gene end was trimmed by 5 bases and the J gene end by 9 bases; junction bases not matched to a gene: 9. CDR3 length: 15 amino acids.

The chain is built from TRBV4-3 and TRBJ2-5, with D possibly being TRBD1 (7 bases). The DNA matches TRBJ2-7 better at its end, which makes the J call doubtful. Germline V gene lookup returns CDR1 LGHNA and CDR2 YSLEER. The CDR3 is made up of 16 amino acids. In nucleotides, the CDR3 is TGCGCCAGCAGCCTAGGGGGGACAGTGAGGCCCTACGAGCAGTACTTC. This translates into CASSLGGTVRPYEQYF.

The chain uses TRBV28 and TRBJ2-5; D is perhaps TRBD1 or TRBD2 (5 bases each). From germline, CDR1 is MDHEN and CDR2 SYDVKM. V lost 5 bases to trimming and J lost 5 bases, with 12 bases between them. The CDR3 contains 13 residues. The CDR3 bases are TGTGCCAGCAGTCACGGGACCACTGAGACCCAGTACTTC. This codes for CASSHGTTETQYF.

The CDR3 spells CASSQETANTEAFF. CDR3 DNA sequence: TGCGCCAGCAGCCAAGAAACAGCGAACACTGAAGCTTTCTTT. The V call is TRBV4-1, the J call TRBJ1-1; D gene unclear. The CDR3 covers 14 residues. Germline assignment: CDR1 MGHRA and CDR2 YSYEKL. V lost 0 bases and J 1 base, leaving 6 bases between the germline ends.